Reported below is one TCR beta chain. Its matching antigen is unknown. Germline values: CDR1 SNHLY, CDR2 FYNNEI. CDR3 length: 15 amino acids. Trimming removed 7 bases at V and 2 bases at J, with 17 bases between. This entry is derived from a study of T cell responses to AZD1222 COVID-19 vaccine. Study overall: It was second doses at about 4 or about 12 weeks that were pooled.

Only in-frame clones appear in the TCRdb table, and some are missing; sequencing was by immunoSEQ multiplex PCR. The table shows 100,000 to 150,000 clones, with roughly 93% occurring only once. Study outcomes and limitations: Nearly half of spike-specific TCRs reportedly target unmutated variant regions.

Sequenced here: peripheral blood, sampled on day 0 of AZD1222 vaccination. The chain carries TRBV2 and TRBJ1-2, with D perhaps TRBD1 (5 bases). This sequence was found in an adult in good health. The CDR3 bases are TGTGCCAGCAAGGACATGGCAGGGCGAAACTATGGCTACACCTTC. It codes for CASKDMAGRNYGYTF.